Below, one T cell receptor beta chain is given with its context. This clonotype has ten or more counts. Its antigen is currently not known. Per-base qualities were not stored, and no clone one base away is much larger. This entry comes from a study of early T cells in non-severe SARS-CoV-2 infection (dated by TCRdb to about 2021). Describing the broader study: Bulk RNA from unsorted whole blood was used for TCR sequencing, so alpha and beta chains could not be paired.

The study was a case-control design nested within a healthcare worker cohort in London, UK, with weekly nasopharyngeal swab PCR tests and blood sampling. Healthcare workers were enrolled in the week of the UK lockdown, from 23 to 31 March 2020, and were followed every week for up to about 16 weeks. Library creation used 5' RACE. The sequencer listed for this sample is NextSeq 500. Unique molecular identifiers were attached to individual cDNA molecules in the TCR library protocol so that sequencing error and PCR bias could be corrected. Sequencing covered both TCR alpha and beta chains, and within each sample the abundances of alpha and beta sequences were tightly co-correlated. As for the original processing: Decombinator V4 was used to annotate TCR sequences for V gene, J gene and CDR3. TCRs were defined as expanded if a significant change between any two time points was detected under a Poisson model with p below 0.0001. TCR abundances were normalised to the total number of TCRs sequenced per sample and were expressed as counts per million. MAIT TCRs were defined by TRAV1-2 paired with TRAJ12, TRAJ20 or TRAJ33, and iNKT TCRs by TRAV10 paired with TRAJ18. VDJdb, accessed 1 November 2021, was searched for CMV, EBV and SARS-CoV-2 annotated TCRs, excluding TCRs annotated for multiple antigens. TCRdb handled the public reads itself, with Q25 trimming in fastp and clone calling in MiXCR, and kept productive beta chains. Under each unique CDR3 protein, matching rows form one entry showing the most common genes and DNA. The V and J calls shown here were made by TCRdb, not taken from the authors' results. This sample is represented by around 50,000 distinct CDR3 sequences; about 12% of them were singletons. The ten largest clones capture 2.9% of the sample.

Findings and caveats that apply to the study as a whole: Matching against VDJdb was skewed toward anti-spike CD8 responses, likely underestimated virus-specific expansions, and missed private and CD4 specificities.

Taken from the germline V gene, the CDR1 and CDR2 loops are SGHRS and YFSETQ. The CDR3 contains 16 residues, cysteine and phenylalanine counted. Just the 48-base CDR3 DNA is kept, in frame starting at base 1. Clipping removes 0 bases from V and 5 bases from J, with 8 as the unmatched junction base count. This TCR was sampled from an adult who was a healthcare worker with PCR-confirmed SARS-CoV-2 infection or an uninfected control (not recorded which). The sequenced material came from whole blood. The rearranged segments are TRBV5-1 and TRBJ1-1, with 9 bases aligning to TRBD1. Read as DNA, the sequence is TGCGCCAGCAGCTTGGAGGGACAGGGCTTTCGAACTGAAGCTTTCTTT. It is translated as CASSLEGQGFRTEAFF.